The present TCR beta chain was sequenced within a study of OX40 agonist ivuxolimab in advanced cancers. For the wider study: Ivuxolimab, which targeted the costimulatory receptor OX40 (CD134), was an agonistic, fully human IgG2 monoclonal antibody. Intravenous ivuxolimab was administered to patients every 2 weeks at six dose levels: 0.01, 0.1, 0.3, 1.5, 3 and 10 mg/kg. Of the approximately 54 dose-escalation patients, hepatocellular carcinoma was present in approximately 20, melanoma in approximately 15, renal cell carcinoma in 9 and head and neck cancer in 9. In the dose-escalation cohort, around 80% of patients were male, and the mean age was approximately 60 years with a range of about 20 to 79. Prior anti-PD-1, anti-PD-L1 or anti-CTLA-4 therapy was permitted, and approximately 40% of dose-escalation patients had received checkpoint inhibitors. Partial responses occurred in three dose-escalation patients: two with cutaneous melanoma and one with hepatocellular carcinoma. The point of sequencing TCRbeta in the periphery was to test whether ivuxolimab changed TCR sequence diversity and drove clonal T-cell expansion. The paper reports the monotherapy dose-escalation portion (N of about 50 patients) of the phase I ivuxolimab trial.

For sequencing of the TCRbeta CDR3 region, genomic DNA was extracted from the sorted cells. TCRbeta CDR3 regions were sequenced using the immunoSEQ Assay. TCRdb re-hosts the immuneACCESS table, in-frame sequences only. Its copies lack some clones; in the studies checked, an unresolved V gene accounts for under half of them, and the cause for the rest is not known. Across this sample there are about 54,000 clones, with over 70% seen only once. The ten largest clonotypes hold roughly 4.5% of the sample. In regard to this clone: Its specific antigen is unknown. Base qualities are missing; no much larger clone stands one base away.

Looking up the germline V gene yields CDR1 SGHRS and CDR2 YFSETQ. Including cysteine and phenylalanine, the CDR3 has 14 amino acids. Here the CDR3 DNA is all that survives: 42 bases in frame from base 1. Cut back by 6 bases and 5 bases, the V and J ends lie 18 bases apart. Findings and caveats that apply to the study as a whole: The antigen specificity of the peripheral T cells that underwent clonal expansion was not determined. At doses of 0.1 to 3.0 mg/kg, clonal expansion of both CD4+ and CD8+ T cells in blood was seen between baseline and week 6. Partial responders in the 0.1-3.0 mg/kg groups had among the lowest normalized peripheral clonal expansion, especially among CD8+ T cells. After ivuxolimab, CD8+ T cells had more expanded clones than CD4+ T cells on average. Low levels of normalized T-cell clonal expansion were also seen in some patients who did not respond.

Patients with autoimmune disease history or receiving systemic immunosuppression were excluded from the trial. Peripheral blood for TCR sequencing was collected from all dose cohorts at baseline, on cycle 4 day 1, and on cycle 7 day 1. The samples were drawn from a first-in-human, open-label, multicenter phase I dose-escalation trial of ivuxolimab. Adults with locally advanced or metastatic melanoma, renal cell, hepatocellular, or head and neck squamous cell carcinoma were enrolled in the trial. Before TCR sequencing, CD4+ T cells and CD8+ T cells were sorted from peripheral blood as separate populations.

The material sequenced was CD4+ or CD8+ T cells sorted from blood, taken in a trial of the OX40 agonist ivuxolimab. The chain was built from TRBV5-1 and TRBJ2-7, and the D gene may be TRBD1, 6 bases matching. This clonotype was sampled from an adult with an advanced solid tumor such as melanoma, head and neck, liver or kidney cancer. The CDR3 in this case is CASTPTGPLDEQYF. DNA sequence: TGCGCCAGCACCCCTACAGGGCCCCTGGACGAGCAGTACTTC.